Listed here is a single TCR beta chain. This CDR3 spans 12 amino acids. Germline V gene sequence: CDR1 MNHEY, CDR2 SVGAGI. Germline trimming cut 6 bases from V and 11 bases from J; bases unmatched to any gene: 4. This sample is drawn from a study of blood T cell repertoires in COVID-19. This table comes from immunoSEQ multiplex PCR, and its TCRdb copy is limited to in-frame clones, with some not included. The sample yields approximately 130,000 clones, approximately 84% seen once. V and J are TRBV6-5 and TRBJ1-6; 7 bases are a match to TRBD1. The sequence was collected from a human donor in a cohort sampled during active COVID-19. The sequenced material came from peripheral blood. CDR3 sequence: CASRNRGTPLHF. CDR3 nucleotides: TGTGCCAGCAGGAACAGGGGAACACCCCTCCACTTT.